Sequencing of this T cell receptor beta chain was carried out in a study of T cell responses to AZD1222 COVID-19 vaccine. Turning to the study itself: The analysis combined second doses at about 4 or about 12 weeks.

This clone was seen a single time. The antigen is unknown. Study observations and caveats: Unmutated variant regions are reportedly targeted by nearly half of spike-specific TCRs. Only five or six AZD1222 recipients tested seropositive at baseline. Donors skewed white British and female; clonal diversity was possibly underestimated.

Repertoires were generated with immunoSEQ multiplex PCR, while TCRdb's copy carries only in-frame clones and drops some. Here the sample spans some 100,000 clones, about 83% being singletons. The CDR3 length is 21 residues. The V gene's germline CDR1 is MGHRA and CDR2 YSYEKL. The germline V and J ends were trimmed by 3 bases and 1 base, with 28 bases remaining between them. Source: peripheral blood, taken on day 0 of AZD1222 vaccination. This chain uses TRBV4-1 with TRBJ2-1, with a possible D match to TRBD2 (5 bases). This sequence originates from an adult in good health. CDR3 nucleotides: TGCGCCAGCAGCCATGGTGTAGGTGACCCCTCGGGAACTGGTTCCTACAATGAGCAGTTCTTC. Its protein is CASSHGVGDPSGTGSYNEQFF.